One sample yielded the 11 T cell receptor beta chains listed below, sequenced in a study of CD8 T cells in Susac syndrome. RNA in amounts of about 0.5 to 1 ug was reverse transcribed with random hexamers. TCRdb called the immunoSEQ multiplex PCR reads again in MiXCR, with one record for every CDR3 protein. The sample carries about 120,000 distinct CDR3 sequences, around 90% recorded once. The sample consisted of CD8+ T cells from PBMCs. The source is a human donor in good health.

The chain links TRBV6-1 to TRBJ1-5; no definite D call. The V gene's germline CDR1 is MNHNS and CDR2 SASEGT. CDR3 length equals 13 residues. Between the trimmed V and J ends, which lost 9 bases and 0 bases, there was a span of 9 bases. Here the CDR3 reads CASEGVSNQPQHF. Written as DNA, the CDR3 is TGTGCCAGTGAGGGAGTTAGCAATCAGCCCCAGCATTTT.

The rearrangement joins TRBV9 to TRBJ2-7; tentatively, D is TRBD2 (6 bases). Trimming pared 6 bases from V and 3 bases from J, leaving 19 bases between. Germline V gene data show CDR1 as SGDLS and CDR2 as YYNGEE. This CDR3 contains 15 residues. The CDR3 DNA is TGTGCCAGCACCCCCGGTCGCGGGACCTACTACGAGCAGTACTTC. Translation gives CASTPGRGTYYEQYF.

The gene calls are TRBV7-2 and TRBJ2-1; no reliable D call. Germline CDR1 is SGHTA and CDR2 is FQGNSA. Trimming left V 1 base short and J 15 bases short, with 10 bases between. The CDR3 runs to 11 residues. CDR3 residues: CASSLGLTWFF. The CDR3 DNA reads TGTGCCAGCAGCTTAGGACTTACTTGGTTCTTC.

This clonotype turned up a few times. CDR3 nucleotides: TGCAGCGTTGAGGGCGGGCGGACCTACAATGAGCAGTTCTTC. Protein product: CSVEGGRTYNEQFF. The genes are TRBV29-1 and TRBJ2-1, with D perhaps TRBD2 (5 bases). CDR1 and CDR2 (germline): SQVTM, ANQGSEA. Between the trimmed V and J ends, which lost 3 bases and 2 bases, there was a span of 11 bases. CDR3 size: 14 residues.

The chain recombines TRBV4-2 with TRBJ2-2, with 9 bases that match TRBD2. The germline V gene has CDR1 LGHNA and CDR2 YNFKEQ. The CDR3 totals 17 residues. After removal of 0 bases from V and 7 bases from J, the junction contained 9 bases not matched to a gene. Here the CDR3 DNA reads TGTGCCAGCAGCCAAGATGTAGGCGGGAGGGTCGTCGGGGAGCTGTTTTTT. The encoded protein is CASSQDVGGRVVGELFF.

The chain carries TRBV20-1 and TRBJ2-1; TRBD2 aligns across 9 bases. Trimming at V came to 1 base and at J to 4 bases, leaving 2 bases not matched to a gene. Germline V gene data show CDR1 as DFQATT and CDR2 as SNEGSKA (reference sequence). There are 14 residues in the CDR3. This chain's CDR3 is CSARGTSDYNEQFF. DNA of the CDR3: TGCAGTGCTAGAGGGACTAGCGATTACAATGAGCAGTTCTTC.

In DNA form, the CDR3 reads TGCAGCGTTTCTCCGGGCCTAGGCGAAAAACTGTTTTTT. Its translation: CSVSPGLGEKLFF. V and J are TRBV29-1 and TRBJ1-4; D unclear. V dropped 5 bases and J dropped 8 bases, with 15 bases sitting between them. The CDR3 runs to 13 residues. Per the germline V gene, CDR1 is SQVTM and CDR2 is ANQGSEA.

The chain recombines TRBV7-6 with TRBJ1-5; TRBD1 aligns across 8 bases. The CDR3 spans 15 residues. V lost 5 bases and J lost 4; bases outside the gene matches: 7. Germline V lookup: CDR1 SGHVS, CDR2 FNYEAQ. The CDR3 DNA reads TGTGCCAGCAGCCCTACAGGGGGGAGGAATCAGCCCCAGCATTTT. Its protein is CASSPTGGRNQPQHF.

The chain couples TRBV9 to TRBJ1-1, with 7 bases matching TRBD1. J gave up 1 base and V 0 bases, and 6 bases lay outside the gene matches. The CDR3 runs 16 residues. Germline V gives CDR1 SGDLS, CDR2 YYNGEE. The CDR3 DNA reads TGTGCCAGCAGCGTAGATCCCTACAGGGGGAACACTGAAGCTTTCTTT. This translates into CASSVDPYRGNTEAFF.

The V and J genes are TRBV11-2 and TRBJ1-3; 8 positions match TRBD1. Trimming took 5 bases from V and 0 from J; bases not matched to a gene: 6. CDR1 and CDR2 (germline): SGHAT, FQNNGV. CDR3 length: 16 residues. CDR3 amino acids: CASSTDRAFSGNTIYF. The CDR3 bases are TGTGCCAGCAGCACGGACAGGGCCTTCTCTGGAAACACCATATATTTT.

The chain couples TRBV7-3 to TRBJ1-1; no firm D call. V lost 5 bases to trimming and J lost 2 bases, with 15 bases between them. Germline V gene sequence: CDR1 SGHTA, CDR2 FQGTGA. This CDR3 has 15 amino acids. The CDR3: CASSPGGGPNTEAFF. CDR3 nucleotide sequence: TGTGCCAGCAGCCCTGGTGGAGGGCCAAACACTGAAGCTTTCTTT.